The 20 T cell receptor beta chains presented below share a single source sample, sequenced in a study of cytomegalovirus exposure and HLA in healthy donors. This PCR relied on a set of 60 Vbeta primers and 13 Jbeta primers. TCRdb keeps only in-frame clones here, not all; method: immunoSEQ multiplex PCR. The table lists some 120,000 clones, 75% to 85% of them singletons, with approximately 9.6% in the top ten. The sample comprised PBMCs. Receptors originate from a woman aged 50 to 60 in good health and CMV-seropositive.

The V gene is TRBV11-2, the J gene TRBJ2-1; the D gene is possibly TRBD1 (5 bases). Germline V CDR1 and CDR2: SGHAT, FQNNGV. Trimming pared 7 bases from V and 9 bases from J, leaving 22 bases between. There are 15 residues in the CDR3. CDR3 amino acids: CASTQQVIQMSEQFF. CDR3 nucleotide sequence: TGTGCCAGCACCCAACAGGTTATACAGATGAGTGAGCAGTTCTTC.

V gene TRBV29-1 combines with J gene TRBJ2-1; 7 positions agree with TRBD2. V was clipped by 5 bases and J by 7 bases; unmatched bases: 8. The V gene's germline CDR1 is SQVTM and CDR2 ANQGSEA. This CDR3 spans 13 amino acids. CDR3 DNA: TGCAGCGTTACCATCATTAGCGGGAATGAGCAGTTCTTC. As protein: CSVTIISGNEQFF.

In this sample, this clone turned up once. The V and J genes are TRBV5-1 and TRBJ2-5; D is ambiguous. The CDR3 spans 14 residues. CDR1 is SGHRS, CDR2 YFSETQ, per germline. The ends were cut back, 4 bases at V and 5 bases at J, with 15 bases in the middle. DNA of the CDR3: TGCGCCAGCAGCGACATCGACCTTCCGGAGACCCAGTACTTC. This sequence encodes CASSDIDLPETQYF.

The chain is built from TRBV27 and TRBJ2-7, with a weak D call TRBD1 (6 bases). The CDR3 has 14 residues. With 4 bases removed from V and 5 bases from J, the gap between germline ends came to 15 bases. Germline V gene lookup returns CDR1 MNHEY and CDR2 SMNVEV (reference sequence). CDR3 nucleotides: TGTGCCAGCAGTTCTCCAGGGGTGATCCACGAGCAGTACTTC. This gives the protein CASSSPGVIHEQYF.

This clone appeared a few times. The CDR3: CASRDRYNQPQHF. The CDR3 DNA follows: TGTGCCAGCAGGGACAGATACAATCAGCCCCAGCATTTT. J is TRBJ1-5 and V is TRBV6-5, with TRBD1 as a possible D gene (6 bases). Germline CDR1 and CDR2: MNHEY and SVGAGI. The CDR3 totals 13 residues. The V gene lost 6 bases and the J gene lost 3 bases, with 9 bases spanning the gap.

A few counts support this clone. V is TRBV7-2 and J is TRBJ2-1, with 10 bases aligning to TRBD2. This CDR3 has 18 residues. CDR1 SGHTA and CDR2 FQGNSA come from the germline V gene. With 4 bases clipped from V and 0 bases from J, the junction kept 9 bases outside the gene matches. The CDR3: CASSYLPAGGGSYNEQFF. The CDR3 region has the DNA TGTGCCAGCAGCTACCTCCCAGCGGGGGGGGGCTCCTACAATGAGCAGTTCTTC.

CDR3 coding DNA: TGTGCCAGTAGTAATGGACAGACGGGGACTGAAGCTTTCTTT. Translating it yields CASSNGQTGTEAFF. The rearrangement links TRBV19 to TRBJ1-1, with D perhaps matching TRBD1 (6 bases). CDR3 size: 14 residues. Germline V gives CDR1 LNHDA, CDR2 SQIVND (reference sequence). The V end lost 4 bases, the J end lost 5 bases, and 14 bases lay between the germline ends.

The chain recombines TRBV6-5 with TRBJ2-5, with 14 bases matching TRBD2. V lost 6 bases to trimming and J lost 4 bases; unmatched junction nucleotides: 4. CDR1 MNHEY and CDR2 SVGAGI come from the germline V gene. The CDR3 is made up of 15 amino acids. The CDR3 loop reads CASRGLAGVSETQYF. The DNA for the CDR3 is TGTGCCAGCAGGGGACTAGCGGGAGTGTCAGAGACCCAGTACTTC.

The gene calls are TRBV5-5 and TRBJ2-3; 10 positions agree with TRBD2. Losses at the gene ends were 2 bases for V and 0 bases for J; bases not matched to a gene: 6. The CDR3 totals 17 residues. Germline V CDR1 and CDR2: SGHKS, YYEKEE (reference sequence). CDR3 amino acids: CASSFSSGGFSTDTQYF. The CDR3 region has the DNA TGTGCCAGCAGCTTTTCTAGCGGGGGTTTTAGCACAGATACGCAGTATTTT.

CDR3 DNA: TGTGCCAGCAGCTTAGCGCGACAGGGCGACACTGAAGCTTTCTTT. It codes for CASSLARQGDTEAFF. The genes are TRBV7-2 and TRBJ1-1; TRBD1 matches at 7 bases. Looked up from germline, CDR1 is SGHTA and CDR2 is FQGNSA. The V and J ends lost 0 bases and 3 bases, in that order; junction bases with no gene match: 4. This CDR3 contains 15 residues.

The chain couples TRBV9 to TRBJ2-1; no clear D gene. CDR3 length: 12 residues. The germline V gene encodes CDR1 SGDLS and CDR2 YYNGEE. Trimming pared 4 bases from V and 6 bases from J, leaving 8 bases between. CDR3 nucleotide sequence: TGTGCCAGCAGCTTTCGTTTCAATGAGCAGTTCTTC. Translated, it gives CASSFRFNEQFF. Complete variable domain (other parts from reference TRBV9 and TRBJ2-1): DSGVTQTPKHLITATGQRVTLRCSPRSGDLSVYWYQQSLDQGLQFLIQYYNGEERAKGNILERFSAQQFPDLHSELNLSSLELGDSALYFCASSFRFNEQFFGPGTRLTVL.

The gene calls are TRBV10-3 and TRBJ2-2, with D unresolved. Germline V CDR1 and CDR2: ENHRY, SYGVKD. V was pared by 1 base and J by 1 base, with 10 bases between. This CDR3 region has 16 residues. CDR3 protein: CAISELAQQNTGELFF. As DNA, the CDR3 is TGTGCCATCAGTGAGTTGGCTCAACAGAACACCGGGGAGCTGTTTTTT.

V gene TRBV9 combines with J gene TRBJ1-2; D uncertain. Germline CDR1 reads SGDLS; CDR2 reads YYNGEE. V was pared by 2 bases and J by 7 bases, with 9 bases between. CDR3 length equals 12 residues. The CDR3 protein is CASSVEGTGYTF. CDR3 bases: TGTGCCAGCAGCGTGGAGGGTACTGGCTACACCTTC.

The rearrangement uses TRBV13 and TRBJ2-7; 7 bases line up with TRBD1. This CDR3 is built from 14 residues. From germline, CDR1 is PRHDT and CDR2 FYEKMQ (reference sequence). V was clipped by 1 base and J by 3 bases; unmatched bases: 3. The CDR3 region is CASSLVTGNYEQYF. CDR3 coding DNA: TGTGCCAGCAGCTTAGTGACAGGGAACTACGAGCAGTACTTC.

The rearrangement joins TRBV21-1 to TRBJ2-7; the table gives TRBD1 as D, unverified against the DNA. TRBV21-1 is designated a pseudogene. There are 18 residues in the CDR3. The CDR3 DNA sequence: TGTGCCAGCAGCAAGCCGGAAGGGGACACCACTTGTTCCTACGAGCAGTACTTC. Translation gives CASSKPEGDTTCSYEQYF.

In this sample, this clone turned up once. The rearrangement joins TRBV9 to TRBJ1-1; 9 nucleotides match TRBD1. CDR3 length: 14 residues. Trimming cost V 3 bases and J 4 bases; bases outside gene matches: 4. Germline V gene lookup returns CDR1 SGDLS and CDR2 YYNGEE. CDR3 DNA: TGTGCCAGCAGCGGAGGACAGGGGCTCACTGAAGCTTTCTTT. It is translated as CASSGGQGLTEAFF.

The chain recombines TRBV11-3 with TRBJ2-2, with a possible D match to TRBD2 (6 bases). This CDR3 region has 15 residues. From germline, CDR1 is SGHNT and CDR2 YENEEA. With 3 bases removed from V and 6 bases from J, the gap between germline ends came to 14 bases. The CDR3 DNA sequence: TGTGCCAGCAGCTTCCTCGGGACTTCCCCCGGGGAGCTGTTTTTT. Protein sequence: CASSFLGTSPGELFF.

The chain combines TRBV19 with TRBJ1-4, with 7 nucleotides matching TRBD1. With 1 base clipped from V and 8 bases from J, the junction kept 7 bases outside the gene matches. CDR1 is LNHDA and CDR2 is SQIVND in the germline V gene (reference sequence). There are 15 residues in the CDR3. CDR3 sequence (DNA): TGTGCCAGTAGTATAGCACAACAGACAGGGGAAAAACTGTTTTTT. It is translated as CASSIAQQTGEKLFF. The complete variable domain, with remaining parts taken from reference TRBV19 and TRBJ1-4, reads DGGITQSPKYLFRKEGQNVTLSCEQNLNHDAMYWYRQDPGQGLRLIYYSQIVNDFQKGDIAEGYSVSREKKESFPLTVTSAQKNPTAFYLCASSIAQQTGEKLFFGSGTQLSVL.

CDR3 in amino acids: CAWAQRELYETQYF. CDR3 in DNA: TGTGCCTGGGCCCAACGGGAACTATACGAGACCCAGTACTTC. The chain has TRBV30 and TRBJ2-5, with D perhaps TRBD2 (5 bases). Deletions cut 5 bases from V and 5 bases from J, with 18 bases between. Germline CDR1 is GTSNPN and CDR2 is SVGIG (reference sequence). The CDR3 runs 14 residues. Full variable domain (rest looked up from reference TRBV30 and TRBJ2-5): SQTIHQWPATLVQPVGSPLSLECTVEGTSNPNLYWYRQAAGRGLQLLFYSVGIGQISSEVPQNLSASRPQDRQFILSSKKLLLSDSGFYLCAWAQRELYETQYFGPGTRLLVL.

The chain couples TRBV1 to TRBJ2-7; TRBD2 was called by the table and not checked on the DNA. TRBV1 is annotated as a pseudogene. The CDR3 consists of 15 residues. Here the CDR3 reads CTSSHPWTRTYEQYF. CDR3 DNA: TGCACCAGCAGCCACCCATGGACTAGAACCTACGAGCAGTACTTC.